The next 29 T cell receptor beta chains were all read from a single sample in a study of T cell responses to AZD1222 COVID-19 vaccine. Data came from immunoSEQ multiplex PCR; TCRdb stores just in-frame clones and leaves some out. This sample has more than 85,000 clones; roughly nine tenths occur once, and the top ten carry around 45%. The sample in question was peripheral blood, obtained 28 days after the second AZD1222 dose. The origin of the receptors is an adult who received the AZD1222 COVID-19 vaccine.

The rearrangement links TRBV4-1 to TRBJ2-5; the match to TRBD2 covers 7 bases. Germline CDR1 is MGHRA and CDR2 is YSYEKL. CDR3 size: 15 residues. The V and J ends lost 2 bases and 5 bases, in that order; junction bases with no gene match: 8. In DNA form, the CDR3 reads TGCGCCAGCAGCCAACCCGGACGGGGAGGGGAGACCCAGTACTTC. Translating it yields CASSQPGRGGETQYF.

The chain uses TRBV27 and TRBJ2-3; D not resolved. There are 16 residues in the CDR3. Germline lookup yields CDR1 MNHEY and CDR2 SMNVEV (reference sequence). Trimming pared 5 bases from V and 0 bases from J, leaving 15 bases between. In DNA, the CDR3 is TGTGCCAGCAGTCTCCAGAGAGTATCTAGCACAGATACGCAGTATTTT. Translation: CASSLQRVSSTDTQYF.

The genes are TRBV3-1 (or the pseudogene TRBV3-2) and TRBJ1-1, with unresolved D. The CDR3 is made up of 14 amino acids. The V and J ends lost 4 bases and 1 base respectively, with 10 bases between them. Germline assignment: CDR1 LGHDT and CDR2 YNNKEL (reference sequence). The CDR3 protein is CASSPRPGNTEAFF. CDR3 bases: TGTGCCAGCAGCCCACGACCGGGGAACACTGAAGCTTTCTTT.

V usage is TRBV28 and J usage is TRBJ1-2; D may be TRBD1 (6 bases). CDR3 length equals 13 residues. V dropped 2 bases and J dropped 3 bases, with 7 bases sitting between them. Per germline, CDR1 MDHEN and CDR2 SYDVKM. Here the CDR3 reads CASSLGGHYGYTF. The CDR3 region has the DNA TGTGCCAGCAGTTTAGGGGGGCACTATGGCTACACCTTC.

V gene TRBV5-1 combines with J gene TRBJ2-7; TRBD2 agrees at 13 bases. The ends lost 4 bases at V and 0 bases at J; junction bases unmatched: 4. Germline values: CDR1 SGHRS, CDR2 YFSETQ. The CDR3 extends over 16 amino acids. The CDR3 DNA reads TGCGCCAGCAGCCCCGGACTAGCGGGGGCCTCCTACGAGCAGTACTTC. Translated: CASSPGLAGASYEQYF.

The genes are TRBV27 and TRBJ1-2; weak D call: TRBD1 (5 bases). The CDR3 extends over 17 amino acids. Trimming left V 2 bases short and J 1 base short, with 17 bases between. Germline CDR1 MNHEY, CDR2 SMNVEV (reference sequence). The CDR3 DNA reads as TGTGCCAGCAGTTTACTATGGTCAGAAAGGGGTAACTATGGCTACACCTTC. This translates into CASSLLWSERGNYGYTF.

The V and J genes are TRBV4-1 and TRBJ1-1, with 11 bases matching TRBD1. CDR1 is MGHRA and CDR2 is YSYEKL in the germline V gene. The junction had 3 bases not matched to a gene; V was cut back by 4 bases and J by 5 bases. The CDR3 has 14 amino acids. In DNA, the CDR3 is TGCGCCAGCAGCCGAGGGACAGGGGGGACTGAAGCTTTCTTT. Its protein product is CASSRGTGGTEAFF.

This rearrangement joins TRBV5-1 to TRBJ2-2; weak D call: TRBD2 (6 bases). This CDR3 region has 16 residues. The V gene lost 4 bases and the J gene lost 1 base, with 14 bases spanning the gap. Germline CDR1 reads SGHRS; CDR2 reads YFSETQ. DNA for the CDR3: TGCGCCAGCAGCCCCCGCGGTAGCGGGAACACCGGGGAGCTGTTTTTT. Protein: CASSPRGSGNTGELFF.

The chain uses TRBV24-1 and TRBJ1-2, with D perhaps matching TRBD1 (5 bases). Trimming left V 5 bases short and J 3 bases short, with 21 bases between. This CDR3 has 17 amino acids. Germline CDR1 KGHDR, CDR2 SFDVKD. The CDR3 is CATSASPPLVGDYGYTF. In DNA form, the CDR3 reads TGTGCCACCAGTGCTTCCCCGCCGCTCGTGGGGGACTATGGCTACACCTTC.

This chain links TRBV2 with TRBJ1-2; 7 positions agree with TRBD1. CDR3 size: 13 residues. The junction had 10 bases not matched to a gene; V was cut back by 7 bases and J by 8 bases. CDR1 SNHLY and CDR2 FYNNEI come from the germline V gene. The CDR3 reads CASKFEGAVGYTF. CDR3 coding DNA: TGTGCCAGCAAATTCGAGGGGGCCGTAGGCTACACCTTC.

The chain has TRBV25-1 and TRBJ2-3, with 8 bases aligning to TRBD1. From germline, CDR1 is MGHDK and CDR2 SYGVNS. V gave up 7 bases and J gave up 3 bases; unmatched junction bases: 6. The CDR3 length is 14 residues. As DNA, the CDR3 is TGTGCCAGCATTGACAGGGGCTCGACAGATACGCAGTATTTT. As protein: CASIDRGSTDTQYF.

V is TRBV5-4 and J is TRBJ2-1; tentatively, D is TRBD2 (6 bases). This CDR3 spans 14 amino acids. Trimming pared 3 bases from V and 10 bases from J, leaving 17 bases between. Germline V gene data show CDR1 as SGHNT and CDR2 as YYREEE (reference sequence). The chain's CDR3 is CASSSAGKTWEQFF. The CDR3 coding sequence is TGTGCCAGCAGCTCGGCGGGGAAGACATGGGAGCAGTTCTTC.

This rearrangement joins TRBV15 to TRBJ2-7, with D unclear. This CDR3 region has 15 residues. The V end lost 0 bases, the J end lost 5 bases, and 14 bases lay between the germline ends. Germline CDR1 reads LNHNV; CDR2 reads YYDKDF (reference sequence). The CDR3 sequence is CATSRDLGLGNEQYF. CDR3 coding DNA: TGTGCCACCAGCAGAGATCTCGGGCTGGGAAACGAGCAGTACTTC.

The gene calls are TRBV18 and TRBJ2-1; 10 bases line up with TRBD2. The CDR3 covers 16 residues. V dropped 3 bases and J dropped 8; count of bases not matched to a gene: 10. The V gene's germline CDR1 is KGHSH and CDR2 LQKENI. In DNA, the CDR3 is TGTGCCAGCTCACCGGGCGTAGCGGGAGGTCTGGATGAGCAGTTCTTC. Its translation is CASSPGVAGGLDEQFF.

This chain connects TRBV2 to TRBJ1-2; 8 bases map to TRBD1. Germline values: CDR1 SNHLY, CDR2 FYNNEI. Trimming removed 5 bases from V and 4 bases from J; junction bases left unmatched: 12. The CDR3 covers 16 residues. The CDR3 DNA reads TGTGCCAGCAGTAGGGACTTGGGACAGGCAGTCTATGGCTACACCTTC. Its translation: CASSRDLGQAVYGYTF.

The rearrangement uses TRBV24-1 and TRBJ2-4, with 7 positions matching TRBD2. Looked up from germline, CDR1 is KGHDR and CDR2 is SFDVKD. The CDR3 is 14 amino acids. Trimming removed 9 bases from V and 7 bases from J; junction bases left unmatched: 11. The CDR3 coding sequence is TGTGCCACCGCCGAAGGCGGGAGAGGGAACATTCAGTACTTC. The encoded protein is CATAEGGRGNIQYF.

The rearrangement joins TRBV5-1 to TRBJ2-3, with 7 bases that match TRBD2. The trim removed 0 bases at V and 1 base at J, leaving 8 bases unmatched. Germline V gene lookup returns CDR1 SGHRS and CDR2 YFSETQ. This CDR3 region has 17 residues. The chain's CDR3 is CASSLAIGLEGTDTQYF. The CDR3 coding sequence is TGCGCCAGCAGCTTGGCCATCGGACTAGAAGGCACAGATACGCAGTATTTT. The full variable domain, completed using reference TRBV5-1 and TRBJ2-3, is KAGVTQTPRYLIKTRGQQVTLSCSPISGHRSVSWYQQTPGQGLQFLFEYFSETQRNKGNFPGRFSGRQFSNSRSEMNVSTLELGDSALYLCASSLAIGLEGTDTQYFGPGTRLTVL.

This chain joins TRBV11-2 and TRBJ2-7, with TRBD1 identical over 10 bases. The V and J ends lost 4 bases and 6 bases, in that order; junction bases with no gene match: 9. The CDR3 loop spans 15 amino acids. Looked up from germline, CDR1 is SGHAT and CDR2 is FQNNGV. CDR3 in DNA: TGTGCCAGCAGCTCAGGGAGTGGGACAGGGGTCGAGCAGTACTTC. This codes for CASSSGSGTGVEQYF.

V gene TRBV21-1 combines with J gene TRBJ2-3; the table's D call of TRBD2 was not tested on the DNA. TRBV21-1 is termed a pseudogene. There are 18 residues in the CDR3. The chain's CDR3 is CASSKALGTSGRADTQYF. The CDR3 DNA sequence: TGTGCCAGCAGCAAAGCGCTCGGGACTAGCGGGAGGGCAGATACGCAGTATTTT.

The chain employs TRBV24-1 and TRBJ2-7; perhaps D is TRBD1 or TRBD2 (5 bases each). The CDR3 length is 16 residues. Germline CDR1 is KGHDR and CDR2 is SFDVKD. V was shortened by 3 bases and J by 2 bases, with 16 bases between the two germline ends. The CDR3 DNA follows: TGTGCCACCAGTGATGCCTCAAGGGGACGGGCCTACGAGCAGTACTTC. This translates into CATSDASRGRAYEQYF.

The chain links TRBV7-2 to TRBJ2-7; 8 bases fit TRBD2. V lost 8 bases to trimming and J lost 0 bases; unmatched junction nucleotides: 6. CDR1 SGHTA and CDR2 FQGNSA come from the germline V gene. The CDR3 has 14 residues. The CDR3, as DNA: TGTGCCAGCGAAACGGGAGGGTCCTCCTACGAGCAGTACTTC. Translating it yields CASETGGSSYEQYF.

The chain is built from TRBV21-1 and TRBJ2-3; the listed D gene, TRBD2, was not tested against the DNA. TRBV21-1 counts as a pseudogene. The length of the CDR3 is 14 residues. Written as DNA, the CDR3 is TGTGCCAGCGGCCGGGGGTCGTTCGGGGATACGCAGTATTTT. Residues: CASGRGSFGDTQYF.

The chain couples TRBV7-2 to TRBJ2-5, with a weak D call TRBD2 (5 bases). CDR1 is SGHTA, CDR2 FQGNSA, per germline. The CDR3 spans 14 residues. Trimming stripped 0 bases from V and 4 bases from J, with 9 bases between. CDR3 coding DNA: TGTGCCAGCAGCTTAGCGGGAGCTGGAGAGACCCAGTACTTC. The encoded protein is CASSLAGAGETQYF.

Only a few counts were recorded for this clone. This rearrangement joins TRBV18 to TRBJ1-1; D is undetermined. CDR1 and CDR2 from the germline V gene are KGHSH and LQKENI. Trimming removed 3 bases at V and 5 bases at J, with 7 bases between. The CDR3 has 12 residues. CDR3 sequence: CASSPTRTEAFF. CDR3 coding DNA: TGTGCCAGCTCACCGACAAGGACTGAAGCTTTCTTT.

This chain connects TRBV9 to TRBJ1-5, with 10 bases fitting TRBD1. This CDR3 is 15 amino acids long. The germline CDR1 and CDR2 sequences are SGDLS and YYNGEE. V gave up 4 bases and J gave up 5 bases; unmatched junction bases: 6. The CDR3: CASSTGTGDDQPQHF. The CDR3 DNA reads as TGTGCCAGCAGCACCGGGACAGGGGACGATCAGCCCCAGCATTTT.

The chain has TRBV2 and TRBJ2-5; 7 bases align to TRBD2. Looked up from germline, CDR1 is SNHLY and CDR2 is FYNNEI. The V gene end was trimmed by 6 bases and the J gene end by 4 bases; junction bases not matched to a gene: 5. The CDR3 is 13 residues long. This CDR3 is CASRWASGETQYF. The CDR3 nucleotides read TGTGCCAGCAGATGGGCTAGCGGAGAGACCCAGTACTTC.

V gene TRBV14 combines with J gene TRBJ1-3; the match to TRBD1 covers 7 bases. Germline V CDR1 and CDR2: SGHDN, FVKESK. The CDR3 consists of 15 residues. The ends lost 8 bases at V and 0 bases at J; junction bases unmatched: 7. Here the CDR3 reads CASGRQGFSGNTIYF. CDR3 in DNA: TGTGCCAGCGGAAGACAGGGATTCTCTGGAAACACCATATATTTT.

The chain recombines TRBV6-1 with TRBJ1-5, with D tentatively TRBD1 (6 bases). Germline loops: CDR1 MNHNS, CDR2 SASEGT. Trimming left V 1 base short and J 2 bases short, with 12 bases between. This CDR3 is built from 16 residues. This CDR3 is CASSEGGAWGNQPQHF. Here the CDR3 DNA reads TGTGCCAGCAGTGAAGGGGGGGCATGGGGCAATCAGCCCCAGCATTTT.

The chain links TRBV24-1 to TRBJ2-2; the match to TRBD2 covers 7 bases. Unmatched junction bases numbered 5, after V lost 0 bases and J lost 2 bases. Germline V gives CDR1 KGHDR, CDR2 SFDVKD. There are 17 residues in the CDR3. The CDR3, as DNA: TGTGCCACCAGTGATTTGCGCTGGGGGGGAAACACCGGGGAGCTGTTTTTT. Translated, it gives CATSDLRWGGNTGELFF.